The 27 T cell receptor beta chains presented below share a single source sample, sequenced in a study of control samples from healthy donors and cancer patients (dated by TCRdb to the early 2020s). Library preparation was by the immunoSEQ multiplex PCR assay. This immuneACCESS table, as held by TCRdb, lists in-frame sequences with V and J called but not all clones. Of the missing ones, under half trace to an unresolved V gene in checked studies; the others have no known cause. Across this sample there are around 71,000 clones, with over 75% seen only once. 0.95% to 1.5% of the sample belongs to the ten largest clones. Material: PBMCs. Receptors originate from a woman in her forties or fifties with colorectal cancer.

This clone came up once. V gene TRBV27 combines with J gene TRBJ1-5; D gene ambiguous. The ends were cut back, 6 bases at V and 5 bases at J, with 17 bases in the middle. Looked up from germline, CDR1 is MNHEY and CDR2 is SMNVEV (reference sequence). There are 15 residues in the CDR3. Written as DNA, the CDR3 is TGTGCCAGCAGAACCCTCGTGGGGAAAGATCAGCCCCAGCATTTT. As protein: CASRTLVGKDQPQHF.

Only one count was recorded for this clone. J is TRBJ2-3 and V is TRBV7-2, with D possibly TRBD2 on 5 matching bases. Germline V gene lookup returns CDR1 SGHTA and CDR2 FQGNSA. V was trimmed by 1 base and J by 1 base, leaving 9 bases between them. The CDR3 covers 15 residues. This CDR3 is CASSLDVGGTDTQYF. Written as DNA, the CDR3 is TGTGCCAGCAGCTTAGACGTCGGGGGCACAGATACGCAGTATTTT.

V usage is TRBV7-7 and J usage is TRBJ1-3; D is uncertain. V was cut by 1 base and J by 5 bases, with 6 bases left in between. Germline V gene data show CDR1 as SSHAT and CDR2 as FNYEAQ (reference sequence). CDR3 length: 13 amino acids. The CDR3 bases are TGTGCCAGCAGCTTAGACCAGCGAAACACCATATATTTT. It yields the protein CASSLDQRNTIYF.

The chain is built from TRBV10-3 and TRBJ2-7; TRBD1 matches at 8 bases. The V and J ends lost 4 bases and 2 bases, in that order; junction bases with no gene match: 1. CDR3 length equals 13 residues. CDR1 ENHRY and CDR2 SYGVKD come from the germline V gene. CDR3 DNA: TGTGCCATCAGTGGACAGGGGACCTACGAGCAGTACTTC. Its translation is CAISGQGTYEQYF.

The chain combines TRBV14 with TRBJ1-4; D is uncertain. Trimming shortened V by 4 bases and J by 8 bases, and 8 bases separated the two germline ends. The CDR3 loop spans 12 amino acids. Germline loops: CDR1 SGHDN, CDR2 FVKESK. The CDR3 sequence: CASSPFGEKLFF. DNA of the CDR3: TGTGCCAGCAGCCCTTTTGGGGAAAAACTGTTTTTT.

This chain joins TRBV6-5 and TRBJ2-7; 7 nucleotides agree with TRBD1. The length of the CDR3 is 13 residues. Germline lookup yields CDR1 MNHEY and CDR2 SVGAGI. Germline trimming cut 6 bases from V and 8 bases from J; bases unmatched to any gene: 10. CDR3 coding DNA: TGTGCCAGCAGGACAGGGCGAGATGGGCAGCAGTACTTC. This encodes CASRTGRDGQQYF.

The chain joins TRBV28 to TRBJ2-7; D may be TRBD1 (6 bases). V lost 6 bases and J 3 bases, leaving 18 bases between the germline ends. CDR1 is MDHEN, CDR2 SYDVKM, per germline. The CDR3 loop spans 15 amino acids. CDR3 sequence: CASSDSKSGDYEQYF. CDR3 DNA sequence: TGTGCCAGCAGCGACTCGAAGTCAGGGGACTACGAGCAGTACTTC.

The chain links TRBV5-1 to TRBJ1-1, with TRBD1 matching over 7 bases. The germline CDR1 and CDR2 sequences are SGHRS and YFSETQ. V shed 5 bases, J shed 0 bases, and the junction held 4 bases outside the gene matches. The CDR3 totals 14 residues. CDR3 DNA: TGCGCCAGCAGTCGGACAGGCATGAACACTGAAGCTTTCTTT. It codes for CASSRTGMNTEAFF.

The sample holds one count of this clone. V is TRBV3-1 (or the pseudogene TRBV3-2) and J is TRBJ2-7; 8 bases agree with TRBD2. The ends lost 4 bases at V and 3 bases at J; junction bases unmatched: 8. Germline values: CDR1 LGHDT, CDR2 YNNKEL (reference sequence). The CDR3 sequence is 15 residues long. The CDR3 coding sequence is TGTGCCAGCAGCCGAGAAGGAGCGGGAGTCTACGAGCAGTACTTC. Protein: CASSREGAGVYEQYF.

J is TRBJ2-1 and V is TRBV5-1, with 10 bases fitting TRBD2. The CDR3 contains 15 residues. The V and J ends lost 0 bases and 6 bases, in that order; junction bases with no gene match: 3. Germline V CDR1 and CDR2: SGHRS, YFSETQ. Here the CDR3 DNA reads TGCGCCAGCAGCTTGGGAGCGGGAGGGGTCAATGAGCAGTTCTTC. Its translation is CASSLGAGGVNEQFF.

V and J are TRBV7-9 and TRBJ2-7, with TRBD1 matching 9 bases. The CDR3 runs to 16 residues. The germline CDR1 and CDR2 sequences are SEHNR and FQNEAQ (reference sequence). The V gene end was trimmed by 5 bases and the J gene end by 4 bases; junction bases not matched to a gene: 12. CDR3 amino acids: CASSTPGQGSKYEQYF. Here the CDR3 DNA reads TGTGCCAGCAGCACACCAGGACAGGGGAGCAAATACGAGCAGTACTTC.

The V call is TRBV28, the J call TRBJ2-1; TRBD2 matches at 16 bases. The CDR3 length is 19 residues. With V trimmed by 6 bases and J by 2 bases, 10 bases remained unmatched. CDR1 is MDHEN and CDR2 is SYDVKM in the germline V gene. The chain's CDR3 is CASSSLPGLAGGAYNEQFF. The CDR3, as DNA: TGTGCCAGCAGCTCTCTTCCGGGACTAGCGGGAGGGGCCTACAATGAGCAGTTCTTC.

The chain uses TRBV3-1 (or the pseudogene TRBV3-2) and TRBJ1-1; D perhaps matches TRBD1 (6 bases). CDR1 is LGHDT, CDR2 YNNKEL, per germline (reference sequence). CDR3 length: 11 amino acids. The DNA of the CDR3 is TGTGCAGCCCAAGGGGGCACTGAAGCTTTCTTT. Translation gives CAAQGGTEAFF.

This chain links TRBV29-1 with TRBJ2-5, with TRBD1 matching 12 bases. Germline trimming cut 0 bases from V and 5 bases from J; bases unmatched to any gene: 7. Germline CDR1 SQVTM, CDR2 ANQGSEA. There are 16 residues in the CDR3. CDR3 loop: CSVEDPGTGGLETQYF. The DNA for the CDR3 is TGCAGCGTTGAAGACCCCGGGACAGGGGGCTTGGAGACCCAGTACTTC.

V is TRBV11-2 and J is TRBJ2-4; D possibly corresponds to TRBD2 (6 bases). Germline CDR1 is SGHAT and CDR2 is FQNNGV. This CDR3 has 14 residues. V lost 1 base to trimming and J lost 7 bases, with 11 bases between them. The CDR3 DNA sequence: TGTGCCAGCAGCTTAGGTTGGGAGGAGAACATTCAGTACTTC. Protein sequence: CASSLGWEENIQYF.

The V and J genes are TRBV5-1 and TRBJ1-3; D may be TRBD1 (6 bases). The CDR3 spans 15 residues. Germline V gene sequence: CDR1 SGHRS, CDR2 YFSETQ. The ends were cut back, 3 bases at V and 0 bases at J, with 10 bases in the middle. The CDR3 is CASSSQGDSGNTIYF. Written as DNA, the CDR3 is TGCGCCAGCAGCTCACAGGGAGACTCTGGAAACACCATATATTTT.

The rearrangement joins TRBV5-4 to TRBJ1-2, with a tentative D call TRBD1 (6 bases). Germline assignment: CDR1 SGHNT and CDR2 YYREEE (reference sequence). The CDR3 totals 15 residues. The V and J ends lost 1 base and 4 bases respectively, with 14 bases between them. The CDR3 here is CASSLISKGGYGYTF. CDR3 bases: TGTGCCAGCAGCTTGATCTCTAAGGGGGGCTATGGCTACACCTTC.

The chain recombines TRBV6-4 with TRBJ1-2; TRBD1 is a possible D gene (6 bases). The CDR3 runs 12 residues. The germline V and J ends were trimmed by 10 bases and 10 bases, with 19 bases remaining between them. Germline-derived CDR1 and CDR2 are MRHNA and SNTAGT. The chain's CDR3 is CATASRQDAYTF. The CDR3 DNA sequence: TGTGCCACCGCATCTAGACAGGACGCCTACACCTTC.

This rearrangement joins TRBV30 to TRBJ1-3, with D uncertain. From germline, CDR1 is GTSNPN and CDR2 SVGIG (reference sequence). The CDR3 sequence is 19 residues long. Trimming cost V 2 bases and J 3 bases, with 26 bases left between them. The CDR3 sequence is CAWSTDPSLELRGGNTIYF. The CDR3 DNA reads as TGTGCCTGGAGTACGGACCCTTCATTAGAATTACGCGGTGGAAACACCATATATTTT.

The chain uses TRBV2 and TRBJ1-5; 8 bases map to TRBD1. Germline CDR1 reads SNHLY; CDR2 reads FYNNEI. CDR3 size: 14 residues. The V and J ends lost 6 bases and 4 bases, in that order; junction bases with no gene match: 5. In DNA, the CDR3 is TGTGCCAGCAGCACCGGACAGGGAAATCAGCCCCAGCATTTT. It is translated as CASSTGQGNQPQHF.

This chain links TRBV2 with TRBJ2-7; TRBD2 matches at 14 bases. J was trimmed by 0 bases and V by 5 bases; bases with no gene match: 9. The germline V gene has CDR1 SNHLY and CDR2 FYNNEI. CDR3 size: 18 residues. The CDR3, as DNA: TGTGCCAGCAGTCGGGGGACTAGCGGGGGACCGACCTCCTACGAGCAGTACTTC. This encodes CASSRGTSGGPTSYEQYF.

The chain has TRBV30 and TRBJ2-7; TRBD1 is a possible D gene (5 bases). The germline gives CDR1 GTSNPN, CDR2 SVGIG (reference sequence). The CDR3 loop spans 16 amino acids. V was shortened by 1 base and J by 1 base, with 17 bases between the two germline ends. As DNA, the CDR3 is TGTGCCTGGAGTGCCCCAACGGCCAGGGTATCCTACGAGCAGTACTTC. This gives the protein CAWSAPTARVSYEQYF.

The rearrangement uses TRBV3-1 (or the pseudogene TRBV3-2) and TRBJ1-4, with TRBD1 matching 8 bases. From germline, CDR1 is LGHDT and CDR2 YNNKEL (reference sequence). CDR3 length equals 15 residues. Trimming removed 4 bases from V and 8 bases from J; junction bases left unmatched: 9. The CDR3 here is CASSPTQGAQEKLFF. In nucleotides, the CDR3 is TGTGCCAGCAGCCCCACCCAGGGGGCTCAAGAAAAACTGTTTTTT.

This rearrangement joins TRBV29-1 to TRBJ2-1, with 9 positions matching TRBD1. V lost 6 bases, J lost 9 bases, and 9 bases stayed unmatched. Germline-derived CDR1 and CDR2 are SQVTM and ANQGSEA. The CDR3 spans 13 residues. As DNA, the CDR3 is TGCAGCGTGACCGGGACAGGGCTCGGTGAGCAGTTCTTC. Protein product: CSVTGTGLGEQFF.

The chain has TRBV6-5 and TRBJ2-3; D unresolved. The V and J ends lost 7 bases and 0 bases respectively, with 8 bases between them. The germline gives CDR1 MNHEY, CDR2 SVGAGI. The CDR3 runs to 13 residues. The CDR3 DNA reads TGTGCCAGCACCCCTTCTAGCACAGATACGCAGTATTTT. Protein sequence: CASTPSSTDTQYF.

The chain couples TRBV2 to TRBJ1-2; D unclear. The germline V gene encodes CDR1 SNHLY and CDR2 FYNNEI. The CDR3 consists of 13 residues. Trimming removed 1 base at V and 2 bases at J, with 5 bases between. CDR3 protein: CASSEGKNYGYTF. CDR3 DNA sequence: TGTGCCAGCAGTGAAGGGAAAAACTATGGCTACACCTTC.

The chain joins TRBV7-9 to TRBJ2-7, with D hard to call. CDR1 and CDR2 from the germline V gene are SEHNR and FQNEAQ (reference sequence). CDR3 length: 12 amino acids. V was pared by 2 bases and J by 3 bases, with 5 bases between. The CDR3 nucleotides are TGTGCCAGCAGCTTATCTAACTACGAGCAGTACTTC. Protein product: CASSLSNYEQYF.